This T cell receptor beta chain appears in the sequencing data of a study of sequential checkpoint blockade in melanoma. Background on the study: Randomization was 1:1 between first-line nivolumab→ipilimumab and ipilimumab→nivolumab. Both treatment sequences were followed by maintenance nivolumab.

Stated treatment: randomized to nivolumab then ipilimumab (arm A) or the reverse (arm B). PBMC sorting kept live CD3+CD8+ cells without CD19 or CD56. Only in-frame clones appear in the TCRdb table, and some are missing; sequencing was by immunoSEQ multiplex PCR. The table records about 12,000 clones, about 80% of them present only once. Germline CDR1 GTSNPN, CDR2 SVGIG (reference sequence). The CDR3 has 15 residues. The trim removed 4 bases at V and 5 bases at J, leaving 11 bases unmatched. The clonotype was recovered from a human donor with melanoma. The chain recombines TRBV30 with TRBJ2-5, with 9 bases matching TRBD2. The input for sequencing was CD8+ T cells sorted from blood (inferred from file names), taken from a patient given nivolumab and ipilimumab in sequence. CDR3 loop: CAWKLAGGPRETQYF. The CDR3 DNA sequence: TGTGCCTGGAAGTTGGCGGGGGGGCCGAGGGAGACCCAGTACTTC.